A single sample is the source of the 8 T cell receptor beta chains below, sequenced in a study of T cells in Graves' hyperthyroidism and ophthalmopathy. From RNA transcripts, TCR beta CDR3 regions were amplified. The TCR CDR3 was amplified in a first-round RT-PCR using the HTBI primer set. TCRdb analysed the multiplex PCR reads with MiXCR anew, one entry per CDR3 protein. The data contain hundreds of thousands of distinct CDR3 sequences, less than 15% of them singletons. The source material was blood. The receptors originated from a woman younger than 30 with Graves' hyperthyroidism.

V is TRBV7-8 and J is TRBJ2-1, with 7 bases matching TRBD2. Germline CDR1 and CDR2: SGHVS and FQNEAQ. The ends lost 2 bases at V and 10 bases at J; junction bases unmatched: 8. The CDR3 covers 14 residues. This CDR3 reads CASSLLAGDFEQFF. The CDR3 DNA reads as TGTGCCAGCAGCTTACTGGCGGGGGACTTCGAGCAGTTCTTC.

The sample holds many counts of this clonotype. The genes are TRBV6-2 or TRBV6-3 and TRBJ1-1, with D maybe TRBD1 (5 bases). The germline V and J ends were trimmed by 6 bases and 0 bases, with 17 bases remaining between them. CDR1 is MNHEY and CDR2 is SVGEGT in the germline V gene. There are 16 residues in the CDR3. The CDR3, as DNA: TGTGCCAGCAGACCCCTCGGACGGGGGATGAACACTGAAGCTTTCTTT. Amino acids: CASRPLGRGMNTEAFF.

This clonotype was detected only once. This sequence joins TRBV11-2 and TRBJ2-1; weak D call: TRBD2 (5 bases). Germline CDR1 and CDR2: SGHAT and FQNNGV. The CDR3 runs 13 residues. The V gene lost 1 base and the J gene lost 9 bases, with 10 bases spanning the gap. The CDR3 region has the DNA TGTGCCAGCAGCTTAGGGCCTAGCACTGAGCAGTTCTTC. Translated, it gives CASSLGPSTEQFF.

This clonotype occurred a few times. This chain joins TRBV27 and TRBJ1-5; TRBD1 agrees at 9 bases. J was trimmed by 1 base and V by 8 bases; bases with no gene match: 6. This CDR3 comprises 15 residues. Germline values: CDR1 MNHEY, CDR2 SMNVEV (reference sequence). CDR3 residues: CASREDRGSNQPQHF. The CDR3 region has the DNA TGTGCCAGCCGAGAGGACAGGGGAAGCAATCAGCCCCAGCATTTT.

The genes are TRBV5-1 and TRBJ1-1, with D possibly matching TRBD1 (6 bases). Trimming stripped 0 bases from V and 0 bases from J, with 9 bases between. CDR3 length equals 15 residues. Germline CDR1 and CDR2: SGHRS and YFSETQ. CDR3 sequence: CASSLGTVLNTEAFF. The CDR3 DNA reads TGCGCCAGCAGCTTGGGGACAGTTTTGAACACTGAAGCTTTCTTT.

The sample holds many counts of this clonotype. The V and J genes are TRBV12-3 or TRBV12-4 and TRBJ1-6, with unresolved D. The CDR3 totals 13 residues. The V gene lost 6 bases and the J gene lost 10 bases, with 13 bases spanning the gap. The CDR3 loop reads CASSFSSGSPLHF. The CDR3 bases are TGTGCCAGCAGCTTTTCCTCAGGATCACCCCTCCACTTT.

This clonotype was seen more than once but under ten times. At one boundary the junction diverges from the germline segment, which might be a read error. The V and J genes are TRBV24-1 and TRBJ2-3; 8 bases agree with TRBD1. The germline V gene has CDR1 KGHDR and CDR2 SFDVKD. There are 16 residues in the CDR3. CDR3 sequence (DNA): TGTGCCACCAGTGCCATCGGACAGGGTAGCATAGATACGCAGTATTTT. Protein: CATSAIGQGSIDTQYF.

The chain uses TRBV30 and TRBJ1-5; D might be TRBD1 (5 bases). The CDR3 extends over 15 amino acids. The germline gives CDR1 GTSNPN, CDR2 SVGIG (reference sequence). V was trimmed by 0 bases and J by 2 bases, leaving 11 bases between them. In DNA form, the CDR3 reads TGTGCCTGGAGTGTAGGGGCAGTTCGCAATCAGCCCCAGCATTTT. Its translation is CAWSVGAVRNQPQHF. Complete variable domain (other parts from reference TRBV30 and TRBJ1-5): SQTIHQWPATLVQPVGSPLSLECTVEGTSNPNLYWYRQAAGRGLQLLFYSVGIGQISSEVPQNLSASRPQDRQFILSSKKLLLSDSGFYLCAWSVGAVRNQPQHFGDGTRLSIL.